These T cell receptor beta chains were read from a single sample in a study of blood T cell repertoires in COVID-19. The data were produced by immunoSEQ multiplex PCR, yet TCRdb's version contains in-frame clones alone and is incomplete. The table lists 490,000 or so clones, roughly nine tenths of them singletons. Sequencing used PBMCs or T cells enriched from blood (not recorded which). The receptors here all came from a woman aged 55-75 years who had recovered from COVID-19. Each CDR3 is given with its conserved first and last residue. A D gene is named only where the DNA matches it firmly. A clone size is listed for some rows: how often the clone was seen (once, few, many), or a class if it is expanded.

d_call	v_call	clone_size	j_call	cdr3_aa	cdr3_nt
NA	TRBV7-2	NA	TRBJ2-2	CATQRTFTGELFF	TGTGCCACCCAGCGGACTTTCACCGGGGAGCTGTTTTTT
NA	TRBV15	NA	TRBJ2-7	CATSRDLRDEQYF	TGTGCCACCAGCAGAGATCTGAGAGACGAGCAGTACTTC
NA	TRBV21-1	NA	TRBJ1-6	CASSRGQHSPLHF	TGTGCCAGCAGCCGCGGACAGCATTCACCCCTCCACTTT
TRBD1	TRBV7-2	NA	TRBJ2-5	CASRGQGGETQYF	TGTGCCAGCAGGGGACAGGGGGGAGAGACCCAGTACTTC
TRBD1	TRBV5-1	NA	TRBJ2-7	CASSLVSGQGAREQYF	TGCGCCAGCAGCTTGGTTTCGGGACAGGGGGCGAGAGAGCAGTACTTC
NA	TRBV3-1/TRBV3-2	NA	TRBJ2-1	CASSRRAYYNEQFF	TGTGCCAGCAGCCGGCGGGCGTACTACAATGAGCAGTTCTTC
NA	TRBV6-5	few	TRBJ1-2	CATQGTQYYYGYTF	TGTGCCACTCAGGGGACACAGTATTATTATGGCTACACCTTC
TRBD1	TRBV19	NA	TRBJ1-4	CASSDRDSNEKLFF	TGTGCCAGTAGTGACCGGGACAGCAATGAAAAACTGTTTTTT
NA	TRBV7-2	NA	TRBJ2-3	CASSPWGGTDTQYF	TGTGCCAGCAGCCCATGGGGGGGCACAGATACGCAGTATTTT
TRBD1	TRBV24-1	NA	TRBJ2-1	CATSGRTGGGNNEQFF	TGTGCCACCAGTGGTCGGACAGGGGGGGGGAACAATGAGCAGTTCTTC
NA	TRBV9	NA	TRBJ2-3	CASSSRNGEGTDTQYF	TGTGCCAGCAGCTCCCGGAACGGGGAGGGCACAGATACGCAGTATTTT
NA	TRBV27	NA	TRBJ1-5	CASSSLTGPQHF	TGTGCCAGCAGTTCCCTGACAGGCCCCCAGCATTTT
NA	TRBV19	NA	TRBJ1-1	CASSIGLEAFF	TGTGCCAGTAGTATTGGCCTTGAAGCTTTCTTT
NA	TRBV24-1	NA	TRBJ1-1	CATRGLNTEAFF	TGTGCCACTAGAGGGTTGAACACTGAAGCTTTCTTT
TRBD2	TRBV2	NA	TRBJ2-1	CASRSSGGAWDEQFF	TGTGCCAGCAGATCTAGCGGGGGGGCATGGGATGAGCAGTTCTTC
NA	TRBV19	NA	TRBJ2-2	CASSIDRLQTGELFF	TGTGCCAGTAGTATAGATCGACTGCAAACCGGGGAGCTGTTTTTT
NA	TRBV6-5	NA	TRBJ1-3	CASSYSGQVRNTIYF	TGTGCCAGCAGTTACTCGGGCCAGGTCCGAAACACCATATATTTT
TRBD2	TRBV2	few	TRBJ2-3	CASSEPRGDSADTQYF	TGTGCCAGCAGTGAACCTCGGGGGGATAGCGCAGATACGCAGTATTTT
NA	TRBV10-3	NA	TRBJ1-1	CAIGEQSNTEAFF	TGTGCCATCGGGGAGCAGTCGAACACTGAAGCTTTCTTT
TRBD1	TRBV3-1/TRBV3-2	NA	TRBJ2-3	CASSQGARTDTQYF	TGTGCCAGTTCTCAGGGGGCCCGCACAGATACGCAGTATTTT
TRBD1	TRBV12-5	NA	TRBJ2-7	CASGLVLGTGDTSYEQYF	TGTGCTAGTGGTTTGGTACTGGGGACAGGGGACACCTCCTACGAGCAGTACTTC
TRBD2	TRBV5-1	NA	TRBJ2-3	CASSTGLAGTSTDTQYF	TGCGCCAGCAGCACAGGACTAGCGGGGACTAGCACAGATACGCAGTATTTT
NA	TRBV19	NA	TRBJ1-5	CASSPGQGQGSSNQPQHF	TGTGCCAGTAGTCCGGGGCAGGGGCAGGGGTCGAGCAATCAGCCCCAGCATTTT
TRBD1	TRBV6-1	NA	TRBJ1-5	CASSAGTGGTSNQPQHF	TGTGCCAGCAGTGCCGGGACAGGGGGAACTAGCAATCAGCCCCAGCATTTT
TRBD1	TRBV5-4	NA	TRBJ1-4	CASSIQGRSEKLFF	TGTGCCAGCAGCATACAGGGGAGGAGTGAAAAACTGTTTTTT
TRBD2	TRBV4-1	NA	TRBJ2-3	CASSAPGTSLADTQYF	TGCGCCAGCAGCGCCCCCGGGACTAGCCTAGCAGATACGCAGTATTTT
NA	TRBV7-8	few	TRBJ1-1	CASSTRTEAFF	TGTGCCAGCAGCACAAGAACGGAAGCTTTCTTT
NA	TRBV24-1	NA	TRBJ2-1	CATSDWIGGRGSSYNEQFF	TGTGCCACCAGTGATTGGATTGGGGGGAGAGGAAGCTCCTACAATGAGCAGTTCTTC
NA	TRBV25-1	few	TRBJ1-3	CASSTGSGNTIYF	TGTGCCAGCAGTACAGGCTCTGGAAACACCATATATTTT
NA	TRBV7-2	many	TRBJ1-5	CASSLRFQVDQPQHF	TGTGCCAGCAGCTTACGGTTTCAGGTTGATCAGCCCCAGCATTTT
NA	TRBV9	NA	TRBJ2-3	CASSVGGQTTDTQYF	TGTGCCAGCAGCGTAGGAGGCCAGACGACAGATACGCAGTATTTT
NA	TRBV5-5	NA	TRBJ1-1	CASSLGGLMNTEAFF	TGTGCCAGCAGTTTGGGGGGGCTTATGAACACTGAAGCTTTCTTT
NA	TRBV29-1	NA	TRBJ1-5	CSVGSGNQPQHF	TGCAGCGTGGGCAGCGGGAATCAGCCCCAGCATTTT
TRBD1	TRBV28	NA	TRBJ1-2	CASFRQGGDGYTF	TGTGCCAGCTTTCGACAGGGAGGAGATGGCTACACCTTC
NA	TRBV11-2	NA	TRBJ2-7	CASSASSYEQYF	TGTGCCAGCAGCGCGAGCTCCTACGAGCAGTACTTC
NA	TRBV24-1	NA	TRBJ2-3	CATSEPGVSTDTQYF	TGTGCCACCAGTGAACCAGGGGTTAGCACAGATACGCAGTATTTT
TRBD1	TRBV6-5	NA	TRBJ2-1	CASKRGLQGTNEQFF	TGTGCCAGCAAGAGGGGGCTCCAGGGGACGAATGAGCAGTTCTTC
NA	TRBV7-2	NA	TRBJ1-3	CASSPGALLRDTIYF	TGTGCCAGCAGCCCTGGGGCCCTTTTACGGGACACCATATATTTT
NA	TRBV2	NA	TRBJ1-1	CASSSQGNTEAFF	TGTGCCAGCAGTTCGCAGGGGAACACTGAAGCTTTCTTT
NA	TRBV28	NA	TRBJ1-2	CASMTGGERGYTF	TGTGCCAGCATGACTGGTGGGGAGCGGGGCTACACCTTC
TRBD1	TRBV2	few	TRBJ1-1	CASTPDRGQGGTEAFF	TGTGCCAGCACCCCAGACAGGGGGCAGGGGGGGACTGAAGCTTTCTTT
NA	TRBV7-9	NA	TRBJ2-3	CASSLAAGRGSTDTQYF	TGTGCCAGCAGCTTAGCGGCCGGGCGGGGTAGCACAGATACGCAGTATTTT
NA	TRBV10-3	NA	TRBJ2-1	CAISESENEQFF	TGTGCCATCAGTGAGTCGGAGAATGAGCAGTTCTTC
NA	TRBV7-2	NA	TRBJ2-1	CASSLVAYNEQFF	TGTGCCAGCAGCTTAGTGGCATACAATGAGCAGTTCTTC
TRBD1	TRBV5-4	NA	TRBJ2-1	CASSLSGQGYNEQFF	TGTGCCAGCAGCCTTTCGGGACAGGGGTACAATGAGCAGTTCTTC
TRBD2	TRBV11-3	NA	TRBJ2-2	CASSFPLVLAGENTGELFF	TGTGCCAGCAGCTTTCCCCTGGTTCTAGCGGGGGAGAACACCGGGGAGCTGTTTTTT
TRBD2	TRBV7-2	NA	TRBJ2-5	CASSLSGGPQETQYF	TGTGCCAGCAGCTTGAGCGGGGGGCCTCAAGAGACCCAGTACTTC
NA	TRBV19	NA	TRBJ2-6	CAKARGRNGANVLTF	TGTGCCAAAGCAAGGGGGAGAAATGGGGCCAACGTCCTGACTTTC
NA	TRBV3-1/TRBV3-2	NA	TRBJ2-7	CASSLGLLEEYEQYF	TGTGCCAGCAGCCTCGGTCTGCTAGAAGAGTACGAGCAGTACTTC
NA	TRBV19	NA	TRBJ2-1	CASSRGTGYNEQFF	TGTGCCAGTAGTCGCGGAACAGGCTACAATGAGCAGTTCTTC